The clone carrying this T cell receptor (beta chain) came up many times. Its antigen is currently unknown. The sample belongs to a study of T cells in Graves' hyperthyroidism and ophthalmopathy. Overall study results and limits: Blood also contained most expanded thyroid clonotypes above 0.001. In validation, the model predicted ophthalmopathy. These predictions came a median 6.5 months before onset.

It was uncontrolled infection, other autoimmune disease, pregnancy or lactation that excluded patients. Orbital computed tomography, thyroid ultrasound, serum thyroxine and TRAb, and clinical symptoms together informed the diagnoses. RNA transcripts served as the template for amplifying TCR beta CDR3 regions. Using the HTBI primer set, a first-round RT-PCR was run on the TCR CDR3. TCRdb fed the multiplex PCR reads into MiXCR, producing one record per CDR3 protein. The table lists roughly 570,000 distinct CDR3 sequences, roughly 46% of them singletons. Per germline, CDR1 SEHNR and CDR2 FQNEAQ (reference sequence). The CDR3 is 15 residues long. V dropped 8 bases and J dropped 1 base, with 17 bases sitting between them.

The origin of this receptor is an adult woman with Graves' disease, either hyperthyroidism or ophthalmopathy (not recorded which). The chain employs TRBV7-9 and TRBJ1-1; D not resolved. The sample taken for sequencing was peripheral blood or thyroid tissue (not recorded which). The CDR3 region has the DNA TGTGCCAGCGATCCTTCTATCAGGAGGAACACTGAAGCTTTCTTT. This encodes CASDPSIRRNTEAFF.